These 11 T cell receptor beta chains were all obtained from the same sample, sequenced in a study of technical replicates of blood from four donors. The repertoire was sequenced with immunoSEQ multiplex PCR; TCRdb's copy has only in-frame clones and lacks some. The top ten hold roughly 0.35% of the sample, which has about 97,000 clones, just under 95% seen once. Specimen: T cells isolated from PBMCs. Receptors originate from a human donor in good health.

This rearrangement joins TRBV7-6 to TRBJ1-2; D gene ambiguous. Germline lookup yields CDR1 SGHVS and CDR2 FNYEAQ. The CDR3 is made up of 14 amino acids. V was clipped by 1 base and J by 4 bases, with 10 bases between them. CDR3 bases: TGTGCCAGCAGCTTAGGCGGGGTCGGCTATGGCTACACCTTC. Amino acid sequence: CASSLGGVGYGYTF.

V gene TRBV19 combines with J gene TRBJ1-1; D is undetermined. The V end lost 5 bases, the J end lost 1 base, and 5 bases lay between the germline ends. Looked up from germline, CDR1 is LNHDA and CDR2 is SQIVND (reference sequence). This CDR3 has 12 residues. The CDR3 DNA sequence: TGTGCCAGTAGTGTATGGAACACTGAAGCTTTCTTT. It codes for CASSVWNTEAFF.

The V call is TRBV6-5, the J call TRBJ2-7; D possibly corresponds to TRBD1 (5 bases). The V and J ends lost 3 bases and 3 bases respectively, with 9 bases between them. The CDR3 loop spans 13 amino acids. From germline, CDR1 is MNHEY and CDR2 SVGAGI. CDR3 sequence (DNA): TGTGCCAGCAGTTATGGACACTTCTACGAGCAGTACTTC. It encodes CASSYGHFYEQYF.

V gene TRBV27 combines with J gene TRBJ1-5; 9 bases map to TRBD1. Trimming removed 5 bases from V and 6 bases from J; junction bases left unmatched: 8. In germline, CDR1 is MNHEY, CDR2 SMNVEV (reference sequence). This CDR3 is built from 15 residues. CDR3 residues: CASSAGTGSSQPQHF. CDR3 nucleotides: TGTGCCAGCAGTGCCGGGACAGGGTCAAGTCAGCCCCAGCATTTT.

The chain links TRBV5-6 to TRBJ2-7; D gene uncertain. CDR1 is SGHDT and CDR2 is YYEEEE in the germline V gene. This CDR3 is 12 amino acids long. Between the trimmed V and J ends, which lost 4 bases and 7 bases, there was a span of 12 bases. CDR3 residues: CASSLNWAEQYF. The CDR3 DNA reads TGTGCCAGCAGCCTAAACTGGGCGGAGCAGTACTTC.

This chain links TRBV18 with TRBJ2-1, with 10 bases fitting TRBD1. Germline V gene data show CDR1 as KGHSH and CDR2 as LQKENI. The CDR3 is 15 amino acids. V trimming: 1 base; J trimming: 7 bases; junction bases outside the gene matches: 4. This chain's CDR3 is CASSPRDRGLNEQFF. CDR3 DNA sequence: TGTGCCAGCTCACCACGGGACAGGGGATTAAATGAGCAGTTCTTC.

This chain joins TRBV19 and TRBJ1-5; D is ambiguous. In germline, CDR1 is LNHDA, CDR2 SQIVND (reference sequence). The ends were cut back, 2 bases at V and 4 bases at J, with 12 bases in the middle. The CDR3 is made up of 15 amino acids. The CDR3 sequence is CASSIWAGNNQPQHF. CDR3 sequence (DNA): TGTGCCAGTAGTATATGGGCGGGGAATAATCAGCCCCAGCATTTT.

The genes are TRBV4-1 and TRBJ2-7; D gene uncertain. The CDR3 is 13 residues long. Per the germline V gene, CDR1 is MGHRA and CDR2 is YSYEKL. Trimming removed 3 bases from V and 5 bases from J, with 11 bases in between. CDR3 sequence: CASSQERLDEQYF. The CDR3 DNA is TGCGCCAGCAGCCAGGAGAGGTTGGACGAGCAGTACTTC.

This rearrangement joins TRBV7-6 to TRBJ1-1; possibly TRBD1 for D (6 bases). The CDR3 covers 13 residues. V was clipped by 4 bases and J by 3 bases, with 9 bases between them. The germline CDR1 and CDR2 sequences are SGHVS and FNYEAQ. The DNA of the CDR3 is TGTGCCAGCAGCTCACAGGGATACACTGAAGCTTTCTTT. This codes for CASSSQGYTEAFF.

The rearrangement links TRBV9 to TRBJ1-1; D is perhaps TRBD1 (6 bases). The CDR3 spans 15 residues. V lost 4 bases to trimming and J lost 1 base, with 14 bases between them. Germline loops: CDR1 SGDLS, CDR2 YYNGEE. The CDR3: CASSPHLTGNTEAFF. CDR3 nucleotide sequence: TGTGCCAGCAGCCCCCATTTGACAGGGAACACTGAAGCTTTCTTT.

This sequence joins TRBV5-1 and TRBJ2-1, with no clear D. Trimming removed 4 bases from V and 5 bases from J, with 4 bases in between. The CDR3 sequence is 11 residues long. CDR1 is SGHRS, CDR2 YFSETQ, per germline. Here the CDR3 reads CASSTNNEQFF. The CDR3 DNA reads TGCGCCAGCAGCACAAACAATGAGCAGTTCTTC.